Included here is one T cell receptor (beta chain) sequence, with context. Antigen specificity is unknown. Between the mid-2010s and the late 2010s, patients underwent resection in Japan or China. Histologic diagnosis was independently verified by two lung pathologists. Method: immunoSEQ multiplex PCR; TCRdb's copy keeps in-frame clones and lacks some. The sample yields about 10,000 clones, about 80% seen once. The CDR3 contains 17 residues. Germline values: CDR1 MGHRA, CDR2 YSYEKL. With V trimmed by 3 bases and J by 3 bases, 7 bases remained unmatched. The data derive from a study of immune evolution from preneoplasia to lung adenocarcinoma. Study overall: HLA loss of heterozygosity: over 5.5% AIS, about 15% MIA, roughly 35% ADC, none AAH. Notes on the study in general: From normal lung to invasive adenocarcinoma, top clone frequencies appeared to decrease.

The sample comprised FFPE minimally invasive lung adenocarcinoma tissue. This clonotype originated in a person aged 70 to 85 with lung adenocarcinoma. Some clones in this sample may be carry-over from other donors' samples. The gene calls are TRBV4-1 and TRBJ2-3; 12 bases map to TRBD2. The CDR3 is CASSHGTGTSGTDTQYF. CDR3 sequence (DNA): TGCGCCAGCAGCCATGGGACCGGGACTAGCGGGACAGATACGCAGTATTTT.